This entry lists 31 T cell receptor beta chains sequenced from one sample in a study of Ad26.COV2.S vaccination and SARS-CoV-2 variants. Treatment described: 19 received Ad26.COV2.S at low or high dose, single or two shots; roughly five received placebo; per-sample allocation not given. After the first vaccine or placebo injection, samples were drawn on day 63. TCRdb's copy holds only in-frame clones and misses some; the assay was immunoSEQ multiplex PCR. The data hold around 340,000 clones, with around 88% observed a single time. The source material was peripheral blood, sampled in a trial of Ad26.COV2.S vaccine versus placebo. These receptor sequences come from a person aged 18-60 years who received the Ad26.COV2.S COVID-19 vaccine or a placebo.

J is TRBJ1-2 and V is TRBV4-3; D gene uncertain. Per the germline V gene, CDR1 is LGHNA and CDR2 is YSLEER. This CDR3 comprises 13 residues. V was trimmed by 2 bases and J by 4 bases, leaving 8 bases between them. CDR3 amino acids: CASSQTPSYGYTF. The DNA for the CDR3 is TGCGCCAGCAGCCAAACCCCCAGCTATGGCTACACCTTC.

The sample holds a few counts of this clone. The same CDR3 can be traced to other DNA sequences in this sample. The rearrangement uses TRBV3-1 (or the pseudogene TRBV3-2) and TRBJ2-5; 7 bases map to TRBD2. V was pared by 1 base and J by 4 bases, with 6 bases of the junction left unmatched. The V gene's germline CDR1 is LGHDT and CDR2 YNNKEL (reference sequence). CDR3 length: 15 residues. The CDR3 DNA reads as TGTGCCAGCAGCCAAGTAGCCGGGGAGGGAGAGACCCAGTACTTC. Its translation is CASSQVAGEGETQYF.

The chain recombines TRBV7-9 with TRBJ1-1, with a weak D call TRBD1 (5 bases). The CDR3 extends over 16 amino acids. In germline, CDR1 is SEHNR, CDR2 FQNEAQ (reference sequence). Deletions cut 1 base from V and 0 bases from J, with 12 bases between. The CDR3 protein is CASSLGGADMNTEAFF. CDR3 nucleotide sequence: TGTGCCAGCAGCTTAGGAGGGGCGGACATGAACACTGAAGCTTTCTTT.

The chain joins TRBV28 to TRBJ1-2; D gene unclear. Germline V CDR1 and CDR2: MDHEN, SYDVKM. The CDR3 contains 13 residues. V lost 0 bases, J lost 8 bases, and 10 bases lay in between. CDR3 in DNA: TGTGCCAGCAGTTTATGGGTGGGAGAGGGCTACACCTTC. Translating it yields CASSLWVGEGYTF.

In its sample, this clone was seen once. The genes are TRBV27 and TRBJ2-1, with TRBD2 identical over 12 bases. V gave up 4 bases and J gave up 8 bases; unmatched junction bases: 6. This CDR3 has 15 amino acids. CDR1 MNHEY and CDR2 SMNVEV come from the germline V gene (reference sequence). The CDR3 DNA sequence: TGTGCCAGCAGTTCCCTAGCGGGAGGGCAGTATGAGCAGTTCTTC. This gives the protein CASSSLAGGQYEQFF.

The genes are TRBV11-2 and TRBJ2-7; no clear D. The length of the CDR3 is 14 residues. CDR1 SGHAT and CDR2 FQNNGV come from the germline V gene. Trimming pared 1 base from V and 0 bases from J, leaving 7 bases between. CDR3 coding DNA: TGTGCCAGCAGCTTAGTACGGATCTCCTACGAGCAGTACTTC. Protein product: CASSLVRISYEQYF.

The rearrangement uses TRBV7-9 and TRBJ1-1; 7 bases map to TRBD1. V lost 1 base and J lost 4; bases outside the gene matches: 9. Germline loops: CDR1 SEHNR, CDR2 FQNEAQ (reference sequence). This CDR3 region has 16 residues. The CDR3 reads CASSLGGGQGTTEAFF. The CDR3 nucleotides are TGTGCCAGCAGCTTAGGAGGGGGCCAGGGAACCACTGAAGCTTTCTTT.

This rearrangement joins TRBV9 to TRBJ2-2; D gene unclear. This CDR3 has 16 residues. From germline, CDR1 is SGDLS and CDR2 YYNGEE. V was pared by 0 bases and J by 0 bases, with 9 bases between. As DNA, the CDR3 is TGTGCCAGCAGCGTAGGGGTCGGACCGAACACCGGGGAGCTGTTTTTT. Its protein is CASSVGVGPNTGELFF.

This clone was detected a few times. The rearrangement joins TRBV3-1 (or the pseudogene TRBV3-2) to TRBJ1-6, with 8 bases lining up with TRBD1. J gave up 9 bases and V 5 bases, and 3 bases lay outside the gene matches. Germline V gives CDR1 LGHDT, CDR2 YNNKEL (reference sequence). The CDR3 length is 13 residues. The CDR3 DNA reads TGTGCCAGCAGCTCGGACAGGGCTTCACCCCTCCACTTT. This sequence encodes CASSSDRASPLHF.

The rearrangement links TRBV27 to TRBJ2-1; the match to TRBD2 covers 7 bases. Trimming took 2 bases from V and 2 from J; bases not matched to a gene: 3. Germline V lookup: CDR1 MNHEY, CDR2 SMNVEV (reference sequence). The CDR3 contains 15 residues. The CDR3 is CASSLMSGTYNEQFF. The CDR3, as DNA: TGTGCCAGCAGTTTAATGAGCGGGACCTACAATGAGCAGTTCTTC.

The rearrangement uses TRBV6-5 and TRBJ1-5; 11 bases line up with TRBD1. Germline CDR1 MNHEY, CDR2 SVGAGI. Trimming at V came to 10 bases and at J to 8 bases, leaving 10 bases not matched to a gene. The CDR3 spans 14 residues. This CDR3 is CATNRDRGMEPQHF. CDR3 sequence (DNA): TGTGCCACTAACCGGGACAGGGGGATGGAGCCCCAGCATTTT.

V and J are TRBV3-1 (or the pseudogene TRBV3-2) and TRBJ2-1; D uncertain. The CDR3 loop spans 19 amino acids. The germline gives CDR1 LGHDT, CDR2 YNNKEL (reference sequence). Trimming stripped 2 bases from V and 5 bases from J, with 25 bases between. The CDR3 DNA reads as TGTGCCAGCAGCCAACGGGCAGCGTCCCCTACGTACGTACACAATGAGCAGTTCTTC. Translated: CASSQRAASPTYVHNEQFF.

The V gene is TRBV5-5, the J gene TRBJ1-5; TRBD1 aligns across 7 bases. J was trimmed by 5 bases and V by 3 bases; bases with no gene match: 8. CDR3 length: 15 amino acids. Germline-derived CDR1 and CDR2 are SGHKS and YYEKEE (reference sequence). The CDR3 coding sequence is TGTGCCAGCAGCTGGGGGGACAGTATGTATCAGCCCCAGCATTTT. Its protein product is CASSWGDSMYQPQHF.

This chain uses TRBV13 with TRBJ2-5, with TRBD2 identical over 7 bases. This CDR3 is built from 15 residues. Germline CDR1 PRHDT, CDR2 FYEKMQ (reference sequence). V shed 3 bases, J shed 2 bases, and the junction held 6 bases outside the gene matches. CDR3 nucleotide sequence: TGTGCCAGCAGCTTCGGGGGGTCCAGACAAGAGACCCAGTACTTC. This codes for CASSFGGSRQETQYF. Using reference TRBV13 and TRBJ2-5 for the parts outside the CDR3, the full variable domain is AAGVIQSPRHLIKEKRETATLKCYPIPRHDTVYWYQQGPGQDPQFLISFYEKMQSDKGSIPDRFSAQQFSDYHSELNMSSLELGDSALYFCASSFGGSRQETQYFGPGTRLLVL.

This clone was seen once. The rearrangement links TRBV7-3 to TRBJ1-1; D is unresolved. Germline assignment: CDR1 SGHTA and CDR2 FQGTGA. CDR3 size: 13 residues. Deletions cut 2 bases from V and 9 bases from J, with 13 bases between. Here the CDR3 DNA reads TGTGCCAGCAGCTTATCTGGGATGGACCAAGCTTTCTTT. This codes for CASSLSGMDQAFF.

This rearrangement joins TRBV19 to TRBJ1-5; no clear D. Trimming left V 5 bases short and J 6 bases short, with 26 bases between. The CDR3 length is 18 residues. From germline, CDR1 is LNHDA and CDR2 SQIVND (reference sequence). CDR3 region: CASSAPRGAGFRGQPQHF. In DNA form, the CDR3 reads TGTGCCAGTAGTGCGCCCCGGGGTGCGGGTTTTCGCGGTCAGCCCCAGCATTTT.

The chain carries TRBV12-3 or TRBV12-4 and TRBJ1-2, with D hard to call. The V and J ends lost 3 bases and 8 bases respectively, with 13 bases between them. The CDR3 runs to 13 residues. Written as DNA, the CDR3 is TGTGCCAGCAGTTTTTCTGGCCCCACCGGCTACACCTTC. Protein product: CASSFSGPTGYTF.

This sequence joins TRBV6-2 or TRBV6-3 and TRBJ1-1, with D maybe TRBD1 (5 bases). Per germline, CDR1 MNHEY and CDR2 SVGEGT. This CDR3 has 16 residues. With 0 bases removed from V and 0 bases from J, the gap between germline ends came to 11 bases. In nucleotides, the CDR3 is TGTGCCAGCAGTTACTCCGACAGTTCCATGAACACTGAAGCTTTCTTT. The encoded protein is CASSYSDSSMNTEAFF.

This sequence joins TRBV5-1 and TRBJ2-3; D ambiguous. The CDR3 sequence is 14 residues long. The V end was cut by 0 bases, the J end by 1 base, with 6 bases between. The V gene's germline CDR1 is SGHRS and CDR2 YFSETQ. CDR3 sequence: CASSLGDRTDTQYF. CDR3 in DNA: TGCGCCAGCAGCTTGGGAGACCGCACAGATACGCAGTATTTT.

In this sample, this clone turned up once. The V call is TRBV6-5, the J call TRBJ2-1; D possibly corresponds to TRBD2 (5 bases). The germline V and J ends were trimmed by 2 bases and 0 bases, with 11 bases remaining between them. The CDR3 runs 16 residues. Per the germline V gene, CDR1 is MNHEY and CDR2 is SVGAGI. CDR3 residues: CASSYEGTLSYNEQFF. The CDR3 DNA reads TGTGCCAGCAGTTACGAGGGCACCCTCTCCTACAATGAGCAGTTCTTC.

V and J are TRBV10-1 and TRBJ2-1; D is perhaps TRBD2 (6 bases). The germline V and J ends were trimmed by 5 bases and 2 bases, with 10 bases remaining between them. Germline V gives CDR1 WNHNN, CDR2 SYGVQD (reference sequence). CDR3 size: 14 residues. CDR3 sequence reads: CASSLSGPYNEQFF. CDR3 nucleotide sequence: TGCGCCAGCAGTCTAAGCGGGCCCTACAATGAGCAGTTCTTC.

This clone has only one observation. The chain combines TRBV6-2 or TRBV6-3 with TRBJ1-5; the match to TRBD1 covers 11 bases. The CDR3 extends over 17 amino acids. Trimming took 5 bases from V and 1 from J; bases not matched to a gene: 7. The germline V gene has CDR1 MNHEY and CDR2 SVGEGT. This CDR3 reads CASSNFGQGASNQPQHF. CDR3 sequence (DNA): TGTGCCAGCAGTAACTTCGGACAGGGGGCGAGCAATCAGCCCCAGCATTTT.

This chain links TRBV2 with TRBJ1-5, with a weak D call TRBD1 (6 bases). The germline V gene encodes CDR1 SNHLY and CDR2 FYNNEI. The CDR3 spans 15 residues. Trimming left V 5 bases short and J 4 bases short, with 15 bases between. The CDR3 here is CASSNQGLDNQPQHF. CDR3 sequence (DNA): TGTGCCAGCAGTAACCAGGGGCTTGATAATCAGCCCCAGCATTTT.

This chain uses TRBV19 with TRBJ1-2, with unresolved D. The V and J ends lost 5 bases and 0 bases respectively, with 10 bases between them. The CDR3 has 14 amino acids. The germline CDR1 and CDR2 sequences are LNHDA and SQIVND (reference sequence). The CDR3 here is CASSRETANYGYTF. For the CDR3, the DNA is TGTGCCAGTAGTCGGGAGACCGCTAACTATGGCTACACCTTC.

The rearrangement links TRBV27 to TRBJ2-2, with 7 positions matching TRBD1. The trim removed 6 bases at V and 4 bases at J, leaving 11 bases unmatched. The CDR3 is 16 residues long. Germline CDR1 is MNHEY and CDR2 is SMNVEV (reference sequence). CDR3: CASSYTWGQTTGELFF. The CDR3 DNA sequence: TGTGCCAGCAGCTACACCTGGGGACAGACCACCGGGGAGCTGTTTTTT.

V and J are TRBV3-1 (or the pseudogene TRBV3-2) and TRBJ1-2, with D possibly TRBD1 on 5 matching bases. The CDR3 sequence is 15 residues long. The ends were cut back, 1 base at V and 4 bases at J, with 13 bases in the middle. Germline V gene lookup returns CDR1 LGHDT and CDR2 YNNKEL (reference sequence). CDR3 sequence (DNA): TGTGCCAGCAGCCAAGTTCCGGGGCTTGGCTATGGCTACACCTTC. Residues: CASSQVPGLGYGYTF.

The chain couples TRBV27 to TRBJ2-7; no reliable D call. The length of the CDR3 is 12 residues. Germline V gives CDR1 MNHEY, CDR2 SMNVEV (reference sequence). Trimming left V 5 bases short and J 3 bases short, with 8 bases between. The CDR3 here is CASSDTYYEQYF. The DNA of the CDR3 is TGTGCCAGCAGTGATACCTACTACGAGCAGTACTTC.

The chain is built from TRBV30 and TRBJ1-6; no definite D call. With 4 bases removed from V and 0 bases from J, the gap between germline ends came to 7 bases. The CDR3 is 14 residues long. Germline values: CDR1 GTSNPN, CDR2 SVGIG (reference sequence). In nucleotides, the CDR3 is TGTGCCTGGAAGAGGAGCTCCTATAATTCACCCCTCCACTTT. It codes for CAWKRSSYNSPLHF. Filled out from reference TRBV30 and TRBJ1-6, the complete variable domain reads SQTIHQWPATLVQPVGSPLSLECTVEGTSNPNLYWYRQAAGRGLQLLFYSVGIGQISSEVPQNLSASRPQDRQFILSSKKLLLSDSGFYLCAWKRSSYNSPLHFGNGTRLTVT.

The CDR3 loop reads CASSPSLGQNYGYTF. In DNA, the CDR3 is TGTGCCAGCAGTCCGTCCTTGGGACAGAACTATGGCTACACCTTC. The V gene is TRBV27, the J gene TRBJ1-2, with TRBD1 matching 7 bases. J was trimmed by 2 bases and V by 5 bases; bases with no gene match: 8. The CDR3 contains 15 residues. CDR1 is MNHEY, CDR2 SMNVEV, per germline (reference sequence).

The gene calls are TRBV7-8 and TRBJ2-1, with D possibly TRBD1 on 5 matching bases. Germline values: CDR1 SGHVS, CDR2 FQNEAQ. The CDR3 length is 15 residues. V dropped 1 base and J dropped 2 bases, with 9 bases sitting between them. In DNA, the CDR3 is TGTGCCAGCAGCTTAGAACAGGCCACCTACAATGAGCAGTTCTTC. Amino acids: CASSLEQATYNEQFF.

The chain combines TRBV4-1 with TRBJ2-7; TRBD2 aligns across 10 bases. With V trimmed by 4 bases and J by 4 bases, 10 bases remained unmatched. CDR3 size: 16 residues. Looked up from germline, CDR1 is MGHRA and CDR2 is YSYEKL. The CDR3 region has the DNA TGCGCCAGCAGCCCGGGGATGGCTAGCGGGAGATACGAGCAGTACTTC. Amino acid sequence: CASSPGMASGRYEQYF.